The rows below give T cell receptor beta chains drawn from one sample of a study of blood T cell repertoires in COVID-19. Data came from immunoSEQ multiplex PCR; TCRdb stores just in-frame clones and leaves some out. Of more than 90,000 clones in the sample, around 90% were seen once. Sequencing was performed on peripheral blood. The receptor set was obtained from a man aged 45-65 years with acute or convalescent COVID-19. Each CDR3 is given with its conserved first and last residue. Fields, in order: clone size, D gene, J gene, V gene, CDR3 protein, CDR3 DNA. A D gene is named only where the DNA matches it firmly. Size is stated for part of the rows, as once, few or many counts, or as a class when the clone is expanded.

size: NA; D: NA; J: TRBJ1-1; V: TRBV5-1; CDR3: CASSLVQDNTEAFF; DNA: TGCGCCAGCAGCTTGGTACAGGACAACACTGAAGCTTTCTTT
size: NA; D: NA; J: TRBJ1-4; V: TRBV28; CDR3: CASSLASEGGVNEKLFF; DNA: TGTGCCAGCAGTTTAGCATCTGAGGGCGGGGTTAATGAAAAACTGTTTTTT
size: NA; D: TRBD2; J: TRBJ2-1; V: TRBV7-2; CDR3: CASSSLLAGGPHDEQFF; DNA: TGTGCCAGCAGCTCTTTACTAGCGGGGGGACCACATGATGAGCAGTTCTTC
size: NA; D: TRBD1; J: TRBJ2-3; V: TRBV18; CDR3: CASSSGTGSDTQYF; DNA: TGTGCCAGCTCATCCGGGACAGGGTCCGATACGCAGTATTTT
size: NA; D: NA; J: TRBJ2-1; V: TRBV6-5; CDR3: CASSYLGAFNEQFF; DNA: TGTGCCAGCAGTTACTTGGGGGCATTCAATGAGCAGTTCTTC
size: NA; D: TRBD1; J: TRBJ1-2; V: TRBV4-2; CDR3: CASSAGTGNYGYTF; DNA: TGTGCCAGCAGTGCCGGGACAGGGAACTATGGCTACACCTTC
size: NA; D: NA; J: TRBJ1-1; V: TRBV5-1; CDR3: CASSLVSMNTEAFF; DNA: TGCGCCAGCAGCTTGGTGTCCATGAACACTGAAGCTTTCTTT
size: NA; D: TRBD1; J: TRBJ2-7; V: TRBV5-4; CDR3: CASSFSTGGYEQYF; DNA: TGTGCCAGCAGCTTTTCCACAGGGGGATACGAGCAGTACTTC
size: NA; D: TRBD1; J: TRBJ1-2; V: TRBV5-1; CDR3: CASSTSQGGTGVGYTF; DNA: TGCGCCAGCAGCACCAGCCAAGGCGGGACAGGGGTTGGCTACACCTTC
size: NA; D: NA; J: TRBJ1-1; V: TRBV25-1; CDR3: CASRPRGGAGTEAFF; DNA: TGTGCCAGCCGCCCTAGGGGGGGGGCAGGAACTGAAGCTTTCTTT
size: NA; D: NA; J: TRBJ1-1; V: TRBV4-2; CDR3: CASSQDQQGHAEAFF; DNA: TGTGCCAGCAGCCAAGACCAACAGGGACATGCTGAAGCTTTCTTT
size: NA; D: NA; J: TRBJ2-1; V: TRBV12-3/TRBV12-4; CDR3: CASTVTDYNEQFF; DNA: TGTGCCAGCACCGTGACAGATTACAATGAGCAGTTCTTC
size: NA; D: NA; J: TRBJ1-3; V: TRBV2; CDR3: CAAPLQDRGNTIYF; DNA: TGTGCCGCACCTCTTCAGGACAGAGGGAACACCATATATTTT
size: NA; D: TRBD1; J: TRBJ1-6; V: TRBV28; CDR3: CASGPRGTYNSPLHF; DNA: TGTGCCAGCGGACCCAGGGGGACCTATAATTCACCCCTCCACTTT
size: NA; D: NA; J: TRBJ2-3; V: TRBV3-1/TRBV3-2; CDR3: CASSHQPGSGTDTQYF; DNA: TGTGCCAGCAGCCATCAACCGGGATCGGGTACAGATACGCAGTATTTT
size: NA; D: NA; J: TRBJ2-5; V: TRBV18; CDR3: CASSPRQDQETQYF; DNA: TGTGCCAGCTCACCTAGACAGGACCAAGAGACCCAGTACTTC
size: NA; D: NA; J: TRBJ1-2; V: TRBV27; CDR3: CASSFFGEDGYTF; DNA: TGTGCCAGCAGTTTTTTCGGGGAGGATGGCTACACCTTC
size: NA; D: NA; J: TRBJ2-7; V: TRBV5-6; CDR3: CASSLDGAGAYEQYF; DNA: TGTGCCAGCAGCTTGGACGGGGCAGGGGCCTACGAGCAGTACTTC
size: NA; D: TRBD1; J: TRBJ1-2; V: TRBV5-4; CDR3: CASSLGQASSYGYTF; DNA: TGTGCCAGCAGCCTGGGACAGGCGTCCTCCTATGGCTACACCTTC
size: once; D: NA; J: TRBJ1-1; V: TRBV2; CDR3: CASNNPSAGEAFF; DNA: TGTGCCAGCAATAATCCCTCGGCGGGCGAAGCTTTCTTT
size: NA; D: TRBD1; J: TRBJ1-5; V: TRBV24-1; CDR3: CATSDSGTGDNQPQHF; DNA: TGTGCCACCAGTGATTCGGGGACAGGGGACAATCAGCCCCAGCATTTT
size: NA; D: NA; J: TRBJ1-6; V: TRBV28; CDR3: CASVLDSYNSPLHF; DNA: TGTGCCAGCGTTTTGGACTCGTATAATTCACCCCTCCACTTT
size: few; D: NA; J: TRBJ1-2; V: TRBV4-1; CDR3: CASSQDARVGGYTF; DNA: TGCGCCAGCAGCCAAGATGCCAGGGTTGGTGGCTACACCTTC
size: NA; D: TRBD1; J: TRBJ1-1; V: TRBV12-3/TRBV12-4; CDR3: CASSPPGQLEAFF; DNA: TGTGCCAGCAGCCCTCCGGGACAGCTTGAAGCTTTCTTT
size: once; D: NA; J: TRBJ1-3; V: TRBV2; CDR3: CARGRLNGDTIYF; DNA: TGTGCCAGAGGGAGACTAAATGGGGACACCATATATTTT
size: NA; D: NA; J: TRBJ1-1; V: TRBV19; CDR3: CASSIGGQGNTEAFF; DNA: TGTGCCAGTAGTATAGGGGGCCAGGGGAACACTGAAGCTTTCTTT
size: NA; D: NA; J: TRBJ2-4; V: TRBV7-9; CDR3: CASSLAQGLAKNIQYF; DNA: TGTGCCAGCAGCTTAGCCCAGGGCCTAGCCAAAAACATTCAGTACTTC
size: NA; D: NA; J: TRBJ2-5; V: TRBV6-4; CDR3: CASSENPAGETQYF; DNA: TGTGCCAGCAGTGAGAATCCCGCCGGAGAGACCCAGTACTTC
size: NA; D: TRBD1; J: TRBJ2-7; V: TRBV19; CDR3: CASSIGAGGSEQYF; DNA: TGTGCCAGTAGTATAGGGGCAGGGGGATCCGAGCAGTACTTC
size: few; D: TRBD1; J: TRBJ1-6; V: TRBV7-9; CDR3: CASSFDRAYSPLHF; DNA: TGTGCCAGCAGCTTCGACAGGGCTTACTCACCCCTCCACTTT
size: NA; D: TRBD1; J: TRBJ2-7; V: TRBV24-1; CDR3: CATNKDRGRIEQYF; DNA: TGTGCCACCAACAAGGACAGGGGGCGTATCGAGCAGTACTTC
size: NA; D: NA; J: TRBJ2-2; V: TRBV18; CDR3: CASSPWAEELFF; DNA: TGTGCCAGCTCACCCTGGGCCGAGGAGCTGTTTTTT
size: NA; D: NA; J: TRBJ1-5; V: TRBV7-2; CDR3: CASSAHLNQPQHF; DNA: TGTGCCAGCAGCGCCCACCTAAATCAGCCCCAGCATTTT
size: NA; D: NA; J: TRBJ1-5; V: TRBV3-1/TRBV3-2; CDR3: CASSRGQSNQPQHF; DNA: TGTGCCAGCAGCCGAGGACAGAGCAATCAGCCCCAGCATTTT
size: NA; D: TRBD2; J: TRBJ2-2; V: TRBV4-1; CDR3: CASRLLAGGNTGELFF; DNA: TGCGCCAGCAGATTACTAGCGGGGGGGAACACCGGGGAGCTGTTTTTT
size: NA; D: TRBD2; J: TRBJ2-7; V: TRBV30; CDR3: CAWSDPPRAGGYEQYF; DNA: TGTGCCTGGAGTGATCCCCCTAGGGCGGGGGGCTACGAGCAGTACTTC
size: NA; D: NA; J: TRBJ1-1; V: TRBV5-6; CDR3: CASLRRIGNTEAFF; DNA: TGTGCCAGCCTCAGGAGGATTGGGAACACTGAAGCTTTCTTT